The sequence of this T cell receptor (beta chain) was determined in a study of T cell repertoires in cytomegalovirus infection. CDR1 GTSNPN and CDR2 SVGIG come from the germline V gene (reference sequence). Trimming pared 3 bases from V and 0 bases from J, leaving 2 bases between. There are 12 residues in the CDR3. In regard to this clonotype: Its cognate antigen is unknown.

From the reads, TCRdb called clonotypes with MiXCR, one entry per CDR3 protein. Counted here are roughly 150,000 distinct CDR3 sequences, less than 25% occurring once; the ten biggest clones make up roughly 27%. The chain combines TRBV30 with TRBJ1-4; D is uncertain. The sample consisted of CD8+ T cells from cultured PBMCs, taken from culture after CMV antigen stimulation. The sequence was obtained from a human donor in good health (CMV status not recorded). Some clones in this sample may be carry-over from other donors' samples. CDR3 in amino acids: CAWSPTNEKLFF. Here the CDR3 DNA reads TGTGCCTGGAGCCCAACTAATGAAAAACTGTTTTTT.